Below, one T cell receptor (beta chain) is given with its context. These data come from a study of blood T cell repertoires in COVID-19. The germline gives CDR1 MNHEY, CDR2 SVGEGT. CDR3 length: 16 amino acids. Trimming took off 0 bases at V and 4 bases at J, with 15 bases between the two ends. Only in-frame clones appear in the TCRdb table, and some are missing; sequencing was by immunoSEQ multiplex PCR. The sample lists roughly 140,000 clones, 70% to 90% occurring once. This receptor was identified in a woman in her 70s with acute or convalescent COVID-19. Sequencing was carried out using peripheral blood. V and J are TRBV6-2 or TRBV6-3 and TRBJ1-2; no reliable D call. The CDR3 spells CASSYSNHGLLYGYTF. The CDR3 DNA reads TGTGCCAGCAGTTACTCGAACCACGGTCTGCTCTATGGCTACACCTTC.